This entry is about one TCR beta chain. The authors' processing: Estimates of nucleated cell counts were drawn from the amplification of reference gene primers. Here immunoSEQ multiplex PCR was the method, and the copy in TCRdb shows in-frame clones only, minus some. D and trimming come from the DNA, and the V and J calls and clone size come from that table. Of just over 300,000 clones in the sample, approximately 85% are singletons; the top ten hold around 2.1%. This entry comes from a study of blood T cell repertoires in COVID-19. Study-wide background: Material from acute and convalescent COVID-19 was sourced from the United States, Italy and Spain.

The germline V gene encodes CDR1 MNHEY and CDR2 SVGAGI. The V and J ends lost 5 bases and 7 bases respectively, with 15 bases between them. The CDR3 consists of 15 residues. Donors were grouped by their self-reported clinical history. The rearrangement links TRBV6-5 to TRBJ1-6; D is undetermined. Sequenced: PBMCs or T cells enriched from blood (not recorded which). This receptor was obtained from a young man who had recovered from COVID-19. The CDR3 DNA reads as TGTGCCAGCAGTCCTAAGTCGGTCAAGAATTCACCCCTCCACTTT. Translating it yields CASSPKSVKNSPLHF.